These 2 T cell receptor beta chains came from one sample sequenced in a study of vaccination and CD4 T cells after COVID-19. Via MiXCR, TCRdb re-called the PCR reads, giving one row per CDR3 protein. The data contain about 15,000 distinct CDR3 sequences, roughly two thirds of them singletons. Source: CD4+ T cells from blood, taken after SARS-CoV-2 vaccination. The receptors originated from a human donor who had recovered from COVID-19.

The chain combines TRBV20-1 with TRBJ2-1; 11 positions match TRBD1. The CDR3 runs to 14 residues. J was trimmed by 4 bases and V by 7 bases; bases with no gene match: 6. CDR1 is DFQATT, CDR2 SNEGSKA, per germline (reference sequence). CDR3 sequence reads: CSVPDRGPYNEQFF. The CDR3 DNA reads TGCAGTGTCCCGGACAGGGGGCCTTACAATGAGCAGTTCTTC.

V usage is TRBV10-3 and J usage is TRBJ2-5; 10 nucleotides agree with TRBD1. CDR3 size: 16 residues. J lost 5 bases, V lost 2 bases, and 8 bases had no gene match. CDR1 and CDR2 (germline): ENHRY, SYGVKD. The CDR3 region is CAISERRTGGRETQYF. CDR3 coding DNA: TGTGCCATCAGTGAGAGGAGGACAGGGGGAAGGGAGACCCAGTACTTC.